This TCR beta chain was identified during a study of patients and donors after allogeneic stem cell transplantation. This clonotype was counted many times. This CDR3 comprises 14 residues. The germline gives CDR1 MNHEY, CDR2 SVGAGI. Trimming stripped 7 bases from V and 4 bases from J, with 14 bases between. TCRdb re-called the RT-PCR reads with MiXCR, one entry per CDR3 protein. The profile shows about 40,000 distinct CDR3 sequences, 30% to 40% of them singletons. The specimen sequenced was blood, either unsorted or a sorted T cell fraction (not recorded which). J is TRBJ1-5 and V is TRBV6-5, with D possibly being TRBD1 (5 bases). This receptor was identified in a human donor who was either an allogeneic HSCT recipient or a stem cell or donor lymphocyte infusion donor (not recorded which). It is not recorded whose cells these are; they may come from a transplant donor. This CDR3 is CASTGGHPNQPQHF. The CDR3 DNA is TGTGCCAGCACAGGCGGACACCCAAATCAGCCCCAGCATTTT.